This T cell receptor (beta chain) appears in the sequencing data of a study of Graves' ophthalmopathy and Graves' hyperthyroidism. Stable hyperthyroidism denotes an absence of ophthalmopathy throughout 18 months of follow-up. The authors enrolled newly diagnosed hyperthyroidism patients aged 18 to 65 with under 2 months' duration. PBMCs were isolated from an approximately 10 ml sample of fresh peripheral blood. This clonotype was counted only a few times. The CDR3 runs to 15 residues. V dropped 3 bases and J dropped 4 bases, with 13 bases sitting between them. Per the germline V gene, CDR1 is SNHLY and CDR2 is FYNNEI. RNA transcripts were the template, and TCR beta CDR3 regions were amplified from them. HTBI-primed RT-PCR formed the first round, and a multiplex PCR formed the second. Each CDR3 protein is one row after TCRdb ran MiXCR on the multiplex PCR reads. Counted here are roughly 410,000 distinct CDR3 sequences, 15% to 19% occurring once; the ten biggest clones make up 5.5% to 7%.

The sample was peripheral blood. The TCR comes from a woman aged 18-35 years with stable Graves' hyperthyroidism. J is TRBJ1-5 and V is TRBV2, with D unclear. DNA for the CDR3: TGTGCCAGCAGTGACCGCCTGAACTATAATCAGCCCCAGCATTTT. This translates into CASSDRLNYNQPQHF.